The 18 T cell receptor beta chains below all came from one sample that was sequenced in a study of blood T cell repertoires in COVID-19. TCRdb's copy holds only in-frame clones and misses some; the assay was immunoSEQ multiplex PCR. The sample gives under 300,000 clones, approximately 90% of which show up once; over 2% is in the top ten. Sequencing was done on a sample of PBMCs or T cells enriched from blood (not recorded which). The receptor source for this set is a woman between 35 and 50 years old with acute COVID-19.

The chain carries TRBV18 and TRBJ2-7, with 10 bases fitting TRBD1. Germline V lookup: CDR1 KGHSH, CDR2 LQKENI. V shed 5 bases, J shed 1 base, and the junction held 5 bases outside the gene matches. The CDR3 length is 15 residues. The CDR3 is CASSMGQGPSYEQYF. For the CDR3, the DNA is TGTGCCAGCTCAATGGGACAGGGGCCGTCCTACGAGCAGTACTTC.

The V call is TRBV3-1 (or the pseudogene TRBV3-2), the J call TRBJ2-2, with 8 bases lining up with TRBD2. The CDR3 extends over 17 amino acids. V dropped 6 bases and J dropped 1; count of bases not matched to a gene: 10. Germline CDR1 is LGHDT and CDR2 is YNNKEL (reference sequence). The CDR3: CASSYAGTRGNTGELFF. The CDR3 DNA reads as TGTGCCAGCAGTTACGCCGGGACTAGGGGGAACACCGGGGAGCTGTTTTTT.

V and J are TRBV7-9 and TRBJ2-5; no clear D. The V gene's germline CDR1 is SEHNR and CDR2 FQNEAQ (reference sequence). V was clipped by 6 bases and J by 2 bases, with 10 bases between them. This CDR3 spans 13 amino acids. CDR3 amino acids: CASRTTAQETQYF. CDR3 coding DNA: TGTGCCAGCAGAACAACAGCTCAAGAGACCCAGTACTTC.

The CDR3 protein is CASSFTGTKEYF. The CDR3 region has the DNA TGTGCCAGCAGCTTTACAGGGACTAAAGAGTACTTC. The chain recombines TRBV7-9 with TRBJ2-4, with a tentative D call TRBD2 (7 bases). The CDR3 length is 12 residues. Trimming removed 3 bases at V and 14 bases at J, with 14 bases between. The V gene's germline CDR1 is SEHNR and CDR2 FQNEAQ (reference sequence).

V usage is TRBV5-5 and J usage is TRBJ2-5; D is unresolved. The V gene's germline CDR1 is SGHKS and CDR2 YYEKEE (reference sequence). Deletions cut 1 base from V and 0 bases from J, with 7 bases between. CDR3 length: 14 amino acids. The CDR3 region has the DNA TGTGCCAGCAGCTTGCTCGCGTACCAAGAGACCCAGTACTTC. This codes for CASSLLAYQETQYF. Complete variable domain (other parts from reference TRBV5-5 and TRBJ2-5): DAGVTQSPTHLIKTRGQQVTLRCSPISGHKSVSWYQQVLGQGPQFIFQYYEKEERGRGNFPDRFSARQFPNYSSELNVNALLLGDSALYLCASSLLAYQETQYFGPGTRLLVL.

The CDR3 here is CASSLASETWKGYTF. The CDR3 bases are TGTGCCAGCAGCTTAGCTTCGGAGACCTGGAAGGGCTACACCTTC. V is TRBV7-9 and J is TRBJ1-2, with D hard to call. The germline gives CDR1 SEHNR, CDR2 FQNEAQ (reference sequence). Trimming took 0 bases from V and 8 from J, leaving 16 bases between them. This CDR3 has 15 amino acids.

In its sample, this clone was seen once. The chain recombines TRBV28 with TRBJ2-7; 9 nucleotides align to TRBD1. The CDR3 totals 15 residues. J lost 3 bases, V lost 6 bases, and 9 bases had no gene match. Germline V gives CDR1 MDHEN, CDR2 SYDVKM. The CDR3 DNA reads TGTGCCAGCAGGCCCGACAGGGGGAGTTACTACGAGCAGTACTTC. Protein product: CASRPDRGSYYEQYF.

The V call is TRBV3-1 (or the pseudogene TRBV3-2), the J call TRBJ2-1; D is ambiguous. Trimming took off 5 bases at V and 4 bases at J, with 6 bases between the two ends. CDR1 is LGHDT and CDR2 is YNNKEL in the germline V gene (reference sequence). The CDR3 sequence is 12 residues long. The CDR3 DNA reads as TGTGCCAGCAGCTCAATTTACAATGAGCAGTTCTTC. It specifies CASSSIYNEQFF.

V and J are TRBV7-6 and TRBJ2-1; 7 bases map to TRBD2. Germline CDR1 reads SGHVS; CDR2 reads FNYEAQ. The CDR3 consists of 17 residues. After removal of 0 bases from V and 6 bases from J, the junction contained 11 bases not matched to a gene. The CDR3: CASSLAPSGGARNEQFF. The DNA of the CDR3 is TGTGCCAGCAGCTTAGCCCCCTCGGGGGGAGCCCGCAATGAGCAGTTCTTC.

The gene calls are TRBV3-1 (or the pseudogene TRBV3-2) and TRBJ2-5; 7 bases agree with TRBD1. The germline V gene has CDR1 LGHDT and CDR2 YNNKEL (reference sequence). V dropped 4 bases and J dropped 5; count of bases not matched to a gene: 7. The CDR3 has 14 amino acids. The CDR3 loop is CASSRQQGWETQYF. Here the CDR3 DNA reads TGTGCCAGCAGCCGGCAACAGGGGTGGGAGACCCAGTACTTC.

This chain joins TRBV5-4 and TRBJ2-1, with 9 nucleotides matching TRBD2. Germline V gene sequence: CDR1 SGHNT, CDR2 YYREEE (reference sequence). The V gene end was trimmed by 3 bases and the J gene end by 7 bases; junction bases not matched to a gene: 11. The CDR3 consists of 16 residues. DNA for the CDR3: TGTGCCAGCAGCTCACCGGGCGGGGGGGCCGCGAATGAGCAGTTCTTC. It encodes CASSSPGGGAANEQFF.

This clone has only a few counts. The rearrangement links TRBV7-6 to TRBJ2-2; a possible D gene is TRBD2 (6 bases). CDR1 and CDR2 from the germline V gene are SGHVS and FNYEAQ. The V end lost 1 base, the J end lost 2 bases, and 17 bases lay between the germline ends. This CDR3 region has 18 residues. The CDR3 reads CASSLEQGGAINTGELFF. The CDR3 nucleotides are TGTGCCAGCAGCTTAGAGCAGGGCGGGGCCATCAACACCGGGGAGCTGTTTTTT.

This chain uses TRBV2 with TRBJ2-5; 9 positions match TRBD1. Germline values: CDR1 SNHLY, CDR2 FYNNEI. CDR3 size: 14 residues. V lost 4 bases, J lost 5 bases, and 5 bases stayed unmatched. As DNA, the CDR3 is TGTGCCAGCAGTGCTACAGGGGGCTGGGAGACCCAGTACTTC. It specifies CASSATGGWETQYF. The full variable domain, in which reference TRBV2 and TRBJ2-5 provide the parts outside the CDR3, is EPEVTQTPSHQVTQMGQEVILRCVPISNHLYFYWYRQILGQKVEFLVSFYNNEISEKSEIFDDQFSVERPDGSNFTLKIRSTKLEDSAMYFCASSATGGWETQYFGPGTRLLVL.

J is TRBJ2-7 and V is TRBV5-4; TRBD2 matches 14 bases. Germline-derived CDR1 and CDR2 are SGHNT and YYREEE (reference sequence). CDR3 length equals 16 residues. V trimming: 4 bases; J trimming: 2 bases; junction bases outside the gene matches: 5. CDR3 nucleotide sequence: TGTGCCAGCAGCCGGGGACTAGCGGGAGATACCTACGAGCAGTACTTC. Amino acid sequence: CASSRGLAGDTYEQYF. Variable domain in full (rest from reference TRBV5-4 and TRBJ2-7): ETGVTQSPTHLIKTRGQQVTLRCSSQSGHNTVSWYQQALGQGPQFIFQYYREEENGRGNFPPRFSGLQFPNYSSELNVNALELDDSALYLCASSRGLAGDTYEQYFGPGTRLTVT.

The chain uses TRBV5-5 and TRBJ2-7; a possible D gene is TRBD1 (5 bases). The V gene's germline CDR1 is SGHKS and CDR2 YYEKEE (reference sequence). This CDR3 contains 15 residues. Trimming shortened V by 8 bases and J by 2 bases, and 20 bases separated the two germline ends. CDR3 sequence reads: CASRPSLGAPYEQYF. The CDR3 DNA is TGTGCCAGTCGCCCCTCCCTAGGGGCCCCCTACGAGCAGTACTTC.

This chain joins TRBV18 and TRBJ1-1; 7 nucleotides align to TRBD1. The CDR3 totals 14 residues. Losses at the gene ends were 2 bases for V and 7 bases for J; bases not matched to a gene: 7. Per germline, CDR1 KGHSH and CDR2 LQKENI. Written as DNA, the CDR3 is TGTGCCAGCTCACCAACCGGACAGGCCAATGAAGCTTTCTTT. Translating gives CASSPTGQANEAFF.

The chain links TRBV19 to TRBJ1-2; 7 nucleotides match TRBD1. J lost 5 bases, V lost 7 bases, and 10 bases had no gene match. Germline CDR1 LNHDA, CDR2 SQIVND (reference sequence). CDR3 length: 14 amino acids. As DNA, the CDR3 is TGTGCCAGTACCGCAGGGGGGTCCTCGTATGGCTACACCTTC. Translated, it gives CASTAGGSSYGYTF.

The V and J genes are TRBV3-1 (or the pseudogene TRBV3-2) and TRBJ1-3; D is possibly TRBD1 (5 bases). This CDR3 comprises 15 residues. CDR1 and CDR2 (germline): LGHDT, YNNKEL (reference sequence). Trimming stripped 1 base from V and 4 bases from J, with 11 bases between. The CDR3 DNA is TGTGCCAGCAGCCAAGGTCCAAACAGGGGAAACACCATATATTTT. It codes for CASSQGPNRGNTIYF.